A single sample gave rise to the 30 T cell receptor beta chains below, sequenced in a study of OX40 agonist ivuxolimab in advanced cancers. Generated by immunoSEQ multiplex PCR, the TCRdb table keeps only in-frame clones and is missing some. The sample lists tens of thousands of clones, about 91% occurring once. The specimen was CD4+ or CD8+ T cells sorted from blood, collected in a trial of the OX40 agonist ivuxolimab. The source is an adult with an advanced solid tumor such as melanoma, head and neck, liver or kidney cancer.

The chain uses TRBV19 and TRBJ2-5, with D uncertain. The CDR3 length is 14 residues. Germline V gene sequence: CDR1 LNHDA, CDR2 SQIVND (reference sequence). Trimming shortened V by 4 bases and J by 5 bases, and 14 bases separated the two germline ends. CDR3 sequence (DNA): TGTGCCAGTAGTACCCCATACGCGAGGGAGACCCAGTACTTC. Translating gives CASSTPYARETQYF.

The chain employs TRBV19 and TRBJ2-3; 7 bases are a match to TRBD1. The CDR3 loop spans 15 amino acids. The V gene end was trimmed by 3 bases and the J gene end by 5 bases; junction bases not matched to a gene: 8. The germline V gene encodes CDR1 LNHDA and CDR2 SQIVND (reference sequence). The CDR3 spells CASSMGQLLLDTQYF. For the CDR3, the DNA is TGTGCCAGTAGTATGGGACAGCTTCTATTAGATACGCAGTATTTT.

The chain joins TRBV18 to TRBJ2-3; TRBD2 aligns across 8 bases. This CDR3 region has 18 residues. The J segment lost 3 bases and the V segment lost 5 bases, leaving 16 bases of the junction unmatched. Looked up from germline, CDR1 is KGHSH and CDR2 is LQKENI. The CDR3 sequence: CASSVLDLSSGYTDTQYF. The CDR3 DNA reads TGTGCCAGCTCAGTTCTTGACCTCTCTAGCGGGTATACAGATACGCAGTATTTT. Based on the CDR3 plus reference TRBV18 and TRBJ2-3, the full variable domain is NAGVMQNPRHLVRRRGQEARLRCSPMKGHSHVYWYRQLPEEGLKFMVYLQKENIIDESGMPKERFSAEFPKEGPSILRIQQVVRGDSAAYFCASSVLDLSSGYTDTQYFGPGTRLTVL.

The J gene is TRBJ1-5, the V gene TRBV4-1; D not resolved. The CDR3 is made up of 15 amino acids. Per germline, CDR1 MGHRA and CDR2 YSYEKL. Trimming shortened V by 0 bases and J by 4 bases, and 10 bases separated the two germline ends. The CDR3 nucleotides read TGCGCCAGCAGCCAAGATTTGTTCCCTAATCAGCCCCAGCATTTT. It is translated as CASSQDLFPNQPQHF.

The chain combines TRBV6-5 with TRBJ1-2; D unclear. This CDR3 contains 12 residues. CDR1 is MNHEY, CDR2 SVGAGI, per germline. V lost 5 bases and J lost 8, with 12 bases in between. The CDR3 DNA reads TGTGCCAGCAGTAATATTCAACGCGGCTACACCTTC. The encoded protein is CASSNIQRGYTF.

The DNA for the CDR3 is TGTGCCAGCAGTGATTTTATGACCGGGGAGCTGTTTTTT. Translation gives CASSDFMTGELFF. The rearrangement links TRBV2 to TRBJ2-2; the D is unclear. Germline V CDR1 and CDR2: SNHLY, FYNNEI. CDR3 length equals 13 residues. V lost 3 bases to trimming and J lost 5 bases, with 7 bases between them.

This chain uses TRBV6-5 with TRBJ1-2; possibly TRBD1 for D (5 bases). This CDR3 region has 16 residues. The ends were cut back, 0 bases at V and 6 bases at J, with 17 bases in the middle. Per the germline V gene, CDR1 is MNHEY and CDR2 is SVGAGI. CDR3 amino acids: CASSYSMRLGPNGYTF. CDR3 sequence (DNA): TGTGCCAGCAGTTACTCGATGCGACTGGGGCCCAATGGCTACACCTTC.

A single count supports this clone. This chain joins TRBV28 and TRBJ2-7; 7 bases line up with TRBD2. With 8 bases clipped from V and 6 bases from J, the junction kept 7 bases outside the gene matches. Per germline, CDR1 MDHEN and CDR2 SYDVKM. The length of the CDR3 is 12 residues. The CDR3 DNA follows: TGTGCCAGCCGACCGGGGGGAGGCGAGCAGTACTTC. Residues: CASRPGGGEQYF.

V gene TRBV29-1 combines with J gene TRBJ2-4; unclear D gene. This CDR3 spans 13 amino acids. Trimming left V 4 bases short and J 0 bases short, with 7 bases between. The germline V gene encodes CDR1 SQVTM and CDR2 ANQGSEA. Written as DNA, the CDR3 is TGCAGCGTTGGTCTGCAAGCCAAAAACATTCAGTACTTC. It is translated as CSVGLQAKNIQYF.

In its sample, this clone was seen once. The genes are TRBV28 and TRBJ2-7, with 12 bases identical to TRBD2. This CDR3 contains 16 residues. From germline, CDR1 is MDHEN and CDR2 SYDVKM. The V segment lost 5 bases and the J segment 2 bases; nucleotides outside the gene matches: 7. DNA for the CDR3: TGTGCCAGCAGTACGACTAGCGGGAGTCTGCCCTACGAGCAGTACTTC. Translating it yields CASSTTSGSLPYEQYF.

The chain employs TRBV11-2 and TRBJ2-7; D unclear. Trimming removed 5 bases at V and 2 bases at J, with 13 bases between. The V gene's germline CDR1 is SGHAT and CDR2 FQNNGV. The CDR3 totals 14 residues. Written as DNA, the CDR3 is TGTGCCAGCAGCCAGTTAAGGGCCCCCTACGAGCAGTACTTC. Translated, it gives CASSQLRAPYEQYF.

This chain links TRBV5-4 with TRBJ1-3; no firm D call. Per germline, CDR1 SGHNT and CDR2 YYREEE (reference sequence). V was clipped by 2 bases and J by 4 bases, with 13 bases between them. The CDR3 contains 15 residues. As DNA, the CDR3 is TGTGCCAGCAGCTTCAGTGGCAGCAGGGGAAACACCATATATTTT. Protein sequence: CASSFSGSRGNTIYF.

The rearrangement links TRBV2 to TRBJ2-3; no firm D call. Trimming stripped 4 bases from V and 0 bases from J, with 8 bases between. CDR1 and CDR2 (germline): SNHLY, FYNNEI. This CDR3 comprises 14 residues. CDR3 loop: CASSARASTDTQYF. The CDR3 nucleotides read TGTGCCAGCAGTGCCCGGGCTAGCACAGATACGCAGTATTTT.

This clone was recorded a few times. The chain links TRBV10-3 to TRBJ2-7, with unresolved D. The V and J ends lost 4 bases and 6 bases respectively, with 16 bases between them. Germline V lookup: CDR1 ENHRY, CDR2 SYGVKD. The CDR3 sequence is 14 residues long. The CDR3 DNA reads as TGTGCCATCAGTGCCCTGGCAGACGAGGCCGAGCAGTACTTC. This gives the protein CAISALADEAEQYF.

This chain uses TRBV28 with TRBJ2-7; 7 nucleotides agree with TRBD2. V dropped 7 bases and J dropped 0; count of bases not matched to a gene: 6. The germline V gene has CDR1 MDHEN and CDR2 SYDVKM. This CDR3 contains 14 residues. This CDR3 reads CASTGPGGSYEQYF. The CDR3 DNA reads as TGTGCCAGCACCGGCCCGGGAGGCTCCTACGAGCAGTACTTC.

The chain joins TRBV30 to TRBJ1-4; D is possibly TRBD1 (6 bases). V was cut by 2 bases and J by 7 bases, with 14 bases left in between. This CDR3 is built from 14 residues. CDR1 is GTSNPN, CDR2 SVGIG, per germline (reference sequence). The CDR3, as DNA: TGTGCCTGGAGTATACAGGGCGCGGGTGAAAAACTGTTTTTT. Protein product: CAWSIQGAGEKLFF. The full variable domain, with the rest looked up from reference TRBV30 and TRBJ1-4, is SQTIHQWPATLVQPVGSPLSLECTVEGTSNPNLYWYRQAAGRGLQLLFYSVGIGQISSEVPQNLSASRPQDRQFILSSKKLLLSDSGFYLCAWSIQGAGEKLFFGSGTQLSVL.

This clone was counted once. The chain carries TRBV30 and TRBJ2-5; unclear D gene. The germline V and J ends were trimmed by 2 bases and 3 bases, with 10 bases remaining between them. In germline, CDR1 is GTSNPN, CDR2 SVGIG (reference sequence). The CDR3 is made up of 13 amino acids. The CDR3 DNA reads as TGTGCCTGGAGTCGGCAGTTAGAAGAGACCCAGTACTTC. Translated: CAWSRQLEETQYF. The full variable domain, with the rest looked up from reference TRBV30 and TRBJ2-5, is SQTIHQWPATLVQPVGSPLSLECTVEGTSNPNLYWYRQAAGRGLQLLFYSVGIGQISSEVPQNLSASRPQDRQFILSSKKLLLSDSGFYLCAWSRQLEETQYFGPGTRLLVL.

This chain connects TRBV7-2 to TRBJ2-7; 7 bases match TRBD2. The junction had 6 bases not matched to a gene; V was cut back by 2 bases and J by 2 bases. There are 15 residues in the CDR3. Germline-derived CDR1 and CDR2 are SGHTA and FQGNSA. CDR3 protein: CASSLTGGNAYEQYF. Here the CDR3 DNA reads TGTGCCAGCAGCTTAACGGGAGGTAATGCCTACGAGCAGTACTTC.

The CDR3 DNA is TGTGCCAGCAGTGAACGCATGTCCTCTGGGGCCAACGTCCTGACTTTC. Translation gives CASSERMSSGANVLTF. This rearrangement joins TRBV25-1 to TRBJ2-6; D is uncertain. V lost 2 bases and J 0 bases, leaving 8 bases between the germline ends. This CDR3 is built from 16 residues. Germline CDR1 MGHDK, CDR2 SYGVNS.

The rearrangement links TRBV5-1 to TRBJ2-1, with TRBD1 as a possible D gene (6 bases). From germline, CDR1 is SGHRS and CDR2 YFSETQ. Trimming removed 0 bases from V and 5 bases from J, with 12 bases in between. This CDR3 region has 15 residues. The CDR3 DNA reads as TGCGCCAGCAGCTTGGCCATGGGGGCTCACAATGAGCAGTTCTTC. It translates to CASSLAMGAHNEQFF.

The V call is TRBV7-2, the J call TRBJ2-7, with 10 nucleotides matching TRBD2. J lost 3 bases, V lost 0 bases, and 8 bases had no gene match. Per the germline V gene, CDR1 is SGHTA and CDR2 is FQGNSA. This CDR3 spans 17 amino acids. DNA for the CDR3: TGTGCCAGCAGCTTAGCCGGAGGACTAGCGGAGATCTACGAGCAGTACTTC. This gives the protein CASSLAGGLAEIYEQYF.

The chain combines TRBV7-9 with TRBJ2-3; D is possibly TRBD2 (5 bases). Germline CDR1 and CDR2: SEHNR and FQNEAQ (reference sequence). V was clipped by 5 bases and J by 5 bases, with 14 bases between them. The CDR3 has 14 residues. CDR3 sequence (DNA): TGTGCCAGCAGCCTGTCTAGCTCTAAAGATACGCAGTATTTT. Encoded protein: CASSLSSSKDTQYF.

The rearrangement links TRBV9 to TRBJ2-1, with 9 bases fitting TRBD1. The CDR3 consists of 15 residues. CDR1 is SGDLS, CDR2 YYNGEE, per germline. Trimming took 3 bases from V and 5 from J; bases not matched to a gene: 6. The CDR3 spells CASSAQGQGNNEQFF. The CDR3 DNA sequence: TGTGCCAGCAGCGCCCAAGGACAGGGGAACAATGAGCAGTTCTTC.

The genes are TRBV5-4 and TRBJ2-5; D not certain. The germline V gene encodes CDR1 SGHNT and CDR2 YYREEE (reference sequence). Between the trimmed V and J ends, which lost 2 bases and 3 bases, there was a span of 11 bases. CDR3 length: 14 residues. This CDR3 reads CASSLWQREETQYF. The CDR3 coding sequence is TGTGCCAGCAGCTTATGGCAGCGTGAAGAGACCCAGTACTTC.

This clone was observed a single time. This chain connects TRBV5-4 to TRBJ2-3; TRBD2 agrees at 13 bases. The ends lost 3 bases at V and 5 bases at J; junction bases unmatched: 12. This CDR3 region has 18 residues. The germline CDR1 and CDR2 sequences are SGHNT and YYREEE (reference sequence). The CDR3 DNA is TGTGCCAGCAGCTACGGGGGCGGGGGACTAGCGGGAATAGATACGCAGTATTTT. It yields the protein CASSYGGGGLAGIDTQYF.

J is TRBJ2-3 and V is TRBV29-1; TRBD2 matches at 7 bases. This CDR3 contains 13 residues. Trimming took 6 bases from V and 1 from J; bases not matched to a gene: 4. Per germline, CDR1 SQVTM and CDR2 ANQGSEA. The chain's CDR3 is CSVRAGGTDTQYF. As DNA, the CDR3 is TGCAGCGTGAGGGCGGGAGGCACAGATACGCAGTATTTT.

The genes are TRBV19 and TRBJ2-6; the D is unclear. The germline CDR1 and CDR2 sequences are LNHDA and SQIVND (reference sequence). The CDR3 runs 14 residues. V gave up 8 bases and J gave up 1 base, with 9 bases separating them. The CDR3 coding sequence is TGTGCCAGTCGAGTCTTGTCTGGGGCCAACGTCCTGACTTTC. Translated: CASRVLSGANVLTF.

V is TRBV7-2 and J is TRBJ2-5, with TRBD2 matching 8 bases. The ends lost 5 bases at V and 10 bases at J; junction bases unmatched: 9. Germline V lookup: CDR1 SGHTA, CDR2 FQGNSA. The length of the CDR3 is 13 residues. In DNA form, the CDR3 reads TGTGCCAGCAGCACGAAGACGGGGGGGGTCCAGTACTTC. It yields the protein CASSTKTGGVQYF.

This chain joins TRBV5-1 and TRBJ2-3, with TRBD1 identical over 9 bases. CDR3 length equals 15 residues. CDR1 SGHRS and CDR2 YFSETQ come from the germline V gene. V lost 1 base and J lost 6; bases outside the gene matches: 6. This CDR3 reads CASSLLTGGSDTQYF. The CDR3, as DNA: TGCGCCAGCAGCTTGCTGACAGGGGGATCGGATACGCAGTATTTT.

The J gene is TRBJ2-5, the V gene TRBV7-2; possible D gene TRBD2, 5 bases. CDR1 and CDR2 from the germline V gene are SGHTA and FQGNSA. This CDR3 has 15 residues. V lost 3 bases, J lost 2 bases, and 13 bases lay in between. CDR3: CASSLTSGSQETQYF. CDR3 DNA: TGTGCCAGCAGCTTGACGAGCGGATCTCAAGAGACCCAGTACTTC.